This T cell receptor (beta chain) comes out of a study of immune characterization of retroperitoneal liposarcoma. This clonotype has ten or more counts. The ends were cut back, 1 base at V and 8 bases at J, with 6 bases in the middle. CDR3 length: 12 amino acids. Germline V lookup: CDR1 MNHNS, CDR2 SASEGT. TCRdb used MiXCR to reprocess the PCR reads, holding one entry per CDR3 protein. The data contain around 11,000 distinct CDR3 sequences, around 28% of them singletons. The chain carries TRBV6-1 and TRBJ2-1, with D tentatively TRBD1 (5 bases). This sequence was found in a male donor with retroperitoneal liposarcoma. The material sequenced was tumor tissue. This chain's CDR3 is CASSEGTYEQFF. CDR3 nucleotide sequence: TGTGCCAGCAGTGAAGGGACATATGAGCAGTTCTTC.